The following is a T cell receptor beta chain sequence with its context. The antigen remains undetermined. Looked up from germline, CDR1 is MDHEN and CDR2 is SYDVKM. Deletions cut 4 bases from V and 2 bases from J, with 15 bases between. This CDR3 region has 15 residues. Generated by immunoSEQ multiplex PCR, the TCRdb table keeps only in-frame clones and is missing some. This table has tens of thousands of clones, around 80% appearing once. Every patient relapsed after autologous stem cell transplantation, and brentuximab vedotin exposure varied. These data belong to a study of PD-1 blockade in classical Hodgkin lymphoma. Findings of the study overall: The baseline diversity of complete responders showed similarity to that of newly diagnosed patients. TCR diversity rose significantly by C4D1 in CD4+ but not CD8+ cells.

This material consisted of peripheral blood mononuclear cells (PBMCs), taken before the second cycle of nivolumab. This chain uses TRBV28 with TRBJ2-7, with D perhaps assigned TRBD1 or TRBD2 (6 bases each). The clonotype originates from a human donor with classical Hodgkin lymphoma. The CDR3, as DNA: TGTGCCAGCAGTTCCCCCGGGGGCCCCACCTACGAGCAGTACTTC. Translation gives CASSSPGGPTYEQYF.